This TCR beta chain appears in the sequencing data of a study of blood T cell repertoires in COVID-19. Study context: PBMCs, B-cell-depleted T cells, or T cells were the source of the cDNA or gDNA that made up the material.

Original data processing: Amplified reference gene primers provided the basis for estimating nucleated cell counts. Some clones are missing from TCRdb's copy, which holds only in-frame ones; the method was immunoSEQ multiplex PCR. V and J calls plus clone size are reproduced from that table; the DNA served to infer D and trimming. This repertoire shows about 140,000 clones, roughly nine tenths found once; its top ten account for roughly 2.5%. Seattle patients were enrolled while actively infected and followed longitudinally. This clone was picked up one time. The specimen sequenced was peripheral blood. The sequence was obtained from a human donor with COVID-19, enrolled during active disease. The donor label of this sample is uncertain.

In DNA, the CDR3 is TGCGCCAGCAGCTTGCTAGCGCCGAGCTCCTACAATGAGCAGTTCTTC. Translation: CASSLLAPSSYNEQFF. The rearrangement links TRBV5-1 to TRBJ2-1, with a weak D call TRBD2 (6 bases). CDR3 length: 16 residues. Trimming removed 1 base from V and 0 bases from J, with 11 bases in between. The V gene's germline CDR1 is SGHRS and CDR2 YFSETQ.